This T cell receptor (beta chain) derives from a study of early T cells in non-severe SARS-CoV-2 infection (dated by TCRdb to the early 2020s). Describing the broader study: Bulk RNA from unsorted whole blood was used for TCR sequencing, so alpha and beta chains could not be paired. Results and caveats for the whole study, not just this receptor: VDJdb matching was skewed toward anti-spike CD8 responses, so virus-specific expansions were likely underestimated and private and CD4 specificities were missed.

Library method: 5' RACE. Sequencing used a NextSeq 500. Unique molecular identifiers were attached to individual cDNA molecules in the TCR library protocol so that sequencing error and PCR bias could be corrected. Both TCR alpha and beta chains were sequenced, and tight co-correlation was observed between alpha and beta sequence abundances in each sample. Regarding the original processing steps: V gene, J gene and CDR3 annotation of TCR sequences was performed with Decombinator V4. Expanded TCRs were defined as changing significantly between any two time points under a Poisson model with p below 0.0001. TCR abundances were normalised to the total number of TCRs sequenced in each sample and reported as counts per million. TRAV1-2 paired with TRAJ12, TRAJ20 or TRAJ33 defined MAIT TCRs, while TRAV10 paired with TRAJ18 defined iNKT TCRs. A search of VDJdb, accessed on 1 November 2021, was run for TCRs annotated to CMV, EBV and SARS-CoV-2, with TCRs annotated for multiple antigens excluded. TCRdb trimmed the raw reads at Q25, called clones with MiXCR and kept productive beta chains. Each CDR3 protein gets just one entry, which takes the most common genes and DNA from the rows behind it. The V and J calls and clone size come from TCRdb's table, not from the authors' own analysis. Recorded for this sample are around 77,000 distinct CDR3 sequences; 10% of them occurred a single time. The biggest ten clones account for 7.6% of the sample.

About this clonotype itself: Its cognate antigen has yet to be identified. Per-nucleotide qualities are absent, and no much larger clonotype sits a single base away.

A case-control design nested within a healthcare worker cohort in London, UK, was used, with weekly nasopharyngeal swab PCR tests and blood sampling performed. Between 23 and 31 March 2020, the week of the UK lockdown, healthcare workers were enrolled and then followed up weekly for as long as 16 weeks. The germline V gene supplies CDR1 ENHRY and CDR2 SYGVKD. The CDR3, cysteine through phenylalanine, is 14 amino acids long. Here the CDR3 DNA is all that survives: 42 bases in frame from base 1. Germline trimming: 9 bases from V, 2 bases from J; junction bases outside gene matches: 4. Sequenced material: whole blood, taken at baseline. This chain joins TRBV10-3 to TRBJ2-5; the central 12 bases match TRBD2. The TCR was taken from an adult who was a healthcare worker with PCR-confirmed SARS-CoV-2 infection or an uninfected control (not recorded which). The nucleotide sequence is given as TGTGCCATAAGAACTAGCGGGGGGCAAGAGACCCAGTACTTC. It translates to CAIRTSGGQETQYF.